What follows are 2 T cell receptor beta chains derived from one specimen sequenced in a study of cytomegalovirus exposure and HLA in healthy donors. The PCR contained 60 Vbeta and 13 Jbeta primers. Produced via immunoSEQ multiplex PCR; TCRdb's table is partial and in-frame only. The table records roughly 100,000 clones, 65% to 85% of them present only once. Sequenced material: PBMCs. Receptors were obtained from a male donor in good health and CMV-seropositive.

The gene calls are TRBV2 and TRBJ2-7, with TRBD1 matching 9 bases. J lost 6 bases, V lost 5 bases, and 11 bases had no gene match. The CDR3 is made up of 15 amino acids. The V gene's germline CDR1 is SNHLY and CDR2 FYNNEI. The DNA of the CDR3 is TGTGCCAGCAGTAGAACAGGGGGCAAAGGGCGCGAGCAGTACTTC. The encoded protein is CASSRTGGKGREQYF.

The chain combines TRBV11-2 with TRBJ2-5; D is uncertain. CDR1 and CDR2 (germline): SGHAT, FQNNGV. This CDR3 region has 16 residues. V lost 5 bases to trimming and J lost 1 base, with 17 bases between them. The CDR3 spells CASSPRLTVVQETQYF. DNA of the CDR3: TGTGCCAGCAGCCCCCGTCTTACAGTAGTCCAAGAGACCCAGTACTTC.